Listed below are T cell receptor beta chains from one sample, sequenced in a study of blood T cell repertoires in COVID-19. The table came from immunoSEQ multiplex PCR; TCRdb's copy has only in-frame clones and leaves some out. The profile shows 120,000 or so clones, around 90% of them singletons. Sequencing input: peripheral blood. These receptors came from a woman between 50 and 59 years old with active or convalescent COVID-19. The CDR3 runs from the conserved cysteine through the conserved F or W. Each record gives: V gene, J gene, clone size, CDR3 length, CDR3 protein. Clone sizes are given selectively: once, few, many, or a class where the clone is expanded.

v_gene: TRBV29-1; j_gene: TRBJ2-2; abundance: .; len: 14; CDR3aa: CSVGTGHNTGELFF
v_gene: TRBV27; j_gene: TRBJ2-7; abundance: .; len: 12; CDR3aa: CASSPTVHEQYF
v_gene: TRBV10-1; j_gene: TRBJ2-7; abundance: .; len: 15; CDR3aa: CASTRDSRQGYEQYF
v_gene: TRBV6-2/TRBV6-3; j_gene: TRBJ2-3; abundance: .; len: 19; CDR3aa: CASSYTPGAGWAQSDTQYF
v_gene: TRBV2; j_gene: TRBJ1-1; abundance: .; len: 12; CDR3aa: CASQQGAPEAFF
v_gene: TRBV12-3/TRBV12-4; j_gene: TRBJ2-1; abundance: .; len: 12; CDR3aa: CASSRGWDEQFF
v_gene: TRBV19; j_gene: TRBJ2-7; abundance: .; len: 15; CDR3aa: CAVRTPGQGTYEQYF
v_gene: TRBV25-1; j_gene: TRBJ1-2; abundance: .; len: 17; CDR3aa: CASSERGQSALKYGYTF
v_gene: TRBV7-2; j_gene: TRBJ2-1; abundance: .; len: 16; CDR3aa: CASSPWDSGDYNEQFF
v_gene: TRBV20-1; j_gene: TRBJ2-1; abundance: once; len: 11; CDR3aa: CSASDSREQFF
v_gene: TRBV3-1/TRBV3-2; j_gene: TRBJ1-2; abundance: .; len: 13; CDR3aa: CASSHGTNYGYTF
v_gene: TRBV2; j_gene: TRBJ2-1; abundance: .; len: 15; CDR3aa: CASSIDLVGVNEQFF
v_gene: TRBV7-6; j_gene: TRBJ2-1; abundance: .; len: 17; CDR3aa: CASSFGTSGYLYNEQFF
v_gene: TRBV11-2; j_gene: TRBJ2-7; abundance: .; len: 15; CDR3aa: CASSPLSSGMYEQYF
v_gene: TRBV28; j_gene: TRBJ1-6; abundance: .; len: 16; CDR3aa: CASSPSALQGASPLHF
v_gene: TRBV6-5; j_gene: TRBJ2-7; abundance: .; len: 12; CDR3aa: CASSWDSYEQYF
v_gene: TRBV5-4; j_gene: TRBJ2-5; abundance: .; len: 15; CDR3aa: CASSFPGHPFRTQYF
v_gene: TRBV29-1; j_gene: TRBJ2-7; abundance: .; len: 13; CDR3aa: CSVDDYNSYEQYF
v_gene: TRBV28; j_gene: TRBJ2-1; abundance: .; len: 13; CDR3aa: CASSLGQPNEQFF
v_gene: TRBV11-2; j_gene: TRBJ1-1; abundance: .; len: 13; CDR3aa: CASSGGTASEAFF
v_gene: TRBV10-1; j_gene: TRBJ1-4; abundance: .; len: 15; CDR3aa: CAGYRDRGWTEKLFF
v_gene: TRBV10-3; j_gene: TRBJ2-2; abundance: .; len: 16; CDR3aa: CAISPTAGGPGGELFF
v_gene: TRBV7-9; j_gene: TRBJ2-2; abundance: .; len: 19; CDR3aa: CASSLPTDSHGLDTGELFF
v_gene: TRBV4-3; j_gene: TRBJ2-1; abundance: .; len: 17; CDR3aa: CASSQGGPGLASNEQFF
v_gene: TRBV6-2/TRBV6-3; j_gene: TRBJ2-7; abundance: .; len: 13; CDR3aa: CASSSGLAREQYF
v_gene: TRBV7-9; j_gene: TRBJ1-1; abundance: .; len: 13; CDR3aa: CASSSTSNTEAFF
v_gene: TRBV12-1; j_gene: TRBJ2-5; abundance: .; len: 17; CDR3aa: CASSPGLGLAGSETQYF
v_gene: TRBV3-1/TRBV3-2; j_gene: TRBJ2-7; abundance: .; len: 13; CDR3aa: CASGAGGSYEQYF
v_gene: TRBV9; j_gene: TRBJ1-5; abundance: .; len: 14; CDR3aa: CASSVGGGGQPQHF
v_gene: TRBV24-1; j_gene: TRBJ2-3; abundance: .; len: 15; CDR3aa: CATKPRAGGTDTQYF
v_gene: TRBV5-8; j_gene: TRBJ2-5; abundance: .; len: 12; CDR3aa: CASDKHQETQYF
v_gene: TRBV13; j_gene: TRBJ2-7; abundance: once; len: 16; CDR3aa: CASSFGAGGPSYEQYF
v_gene: TRBV29-1; j_gene: TRBJ2-7; abundance: .; len: 14; CDR3aa: CSVNGLESSYEQYF
v_gene: TRBV5-4; j_gene: TRBJ2-3; abundance: .; len: 17; CDR3aa: CASSSNPSGRIADTQYF
v_gene: TRBV28; j_gene: TRBJ2-7; abundance: .; len: 16; CDR3aa: CASSSSPSVSSYEQYF
v_gene: TRBV11-1; j_gene: TRBJ1-1; abundance: .; len: 13; CDR3aa: CASSLRRNTEAFF
v_gene: TRBV10-3; j_gene: TRBJ2-7; abundance: .; len: 15; CDR3aa: CAIRTSVASGYEQYF
v_gene: TRBV3-1/TRBV3-2; j_gene: TRBJ2-5; abundance: .; len: 16; CDR3aa: CASSQDLAGVGETQYF
v_gene: TRBV6-5; j_gene: TRBJ2-1; abundance: .; len: 14; CDR3aa: CASRADRVANEQFF
v_gene: TRBV28; j_gene: TRBJ2-7; abundance: few; len: 13; CDR3aa: CASSTGYSAEQYF
v_gene: TRBV19; j_gene: TRBJ1-6; abundance: .; len: 15; CDR3aa: CASSIRDRGNSPLHF
v_gene: TRBV5-1; j_gene: TRBJ1-4; abundance: .; len: 15; CDR3aa: CASSRTGGPTEKLFF
v_gene: TRBV11-2; j_gene: TRBJ2-7; abundance: .; len: 16; CDR3aa: CASSLVRGLANYEQYF
v_gene: TRBV9; j_gene: TRBJ2-1; abundance: .; len: 14; CDR3aa: CASSPRDTYNEQFF
v_gene: TRBV18; j_gene: TRBJ2-1; abundance: .; len: 17; CDR3aa: CASSPPQGAHSYNEQFF
v_gene: TRBV2; j_gene: TRBJ1-1; abundance: .; len: 13; CDR3aa: CASTQGEDTEAFF
v_gene: TRBV5-1; j_gene: TRBJ1-1; abundance: .; len: 13; CDR3aa: CASSRFERAEAFF
v_gene: TRBV12-3/TRBV12-4; j_gene: TRBJ1-6; abundance: .; len: 13; CDR3aa: CASSRDRNSPLHF